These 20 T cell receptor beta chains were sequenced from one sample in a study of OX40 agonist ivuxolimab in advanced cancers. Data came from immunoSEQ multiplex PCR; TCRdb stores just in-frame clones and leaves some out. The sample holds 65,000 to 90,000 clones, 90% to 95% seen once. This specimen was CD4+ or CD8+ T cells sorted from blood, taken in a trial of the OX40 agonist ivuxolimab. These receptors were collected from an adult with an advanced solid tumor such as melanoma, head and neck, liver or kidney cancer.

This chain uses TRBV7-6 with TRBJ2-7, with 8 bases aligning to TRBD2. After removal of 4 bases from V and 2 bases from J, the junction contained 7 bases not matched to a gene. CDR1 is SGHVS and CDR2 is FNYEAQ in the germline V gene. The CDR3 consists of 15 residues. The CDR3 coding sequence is TGTGCCAGCAGCTCCCTAGCGGGCAACCCCTACGAGCAGTACTTC. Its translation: CASSSLAGNPYEQYF.

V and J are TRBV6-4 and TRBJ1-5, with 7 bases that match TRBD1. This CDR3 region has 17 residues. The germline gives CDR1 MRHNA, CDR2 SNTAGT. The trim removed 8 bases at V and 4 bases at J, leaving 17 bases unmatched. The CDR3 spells CASSGSQFTGVNQPQHF. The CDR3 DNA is TGTGCCAGCTCCGGTTCCCAGTTCACAGGGGTTAATCAGCCCCAGCATTTT.

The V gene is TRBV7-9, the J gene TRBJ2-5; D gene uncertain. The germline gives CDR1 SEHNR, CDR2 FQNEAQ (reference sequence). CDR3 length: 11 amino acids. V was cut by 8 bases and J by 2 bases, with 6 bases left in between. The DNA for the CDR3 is TGTGCCAGCGGAGAACAAGAGACCCAGTACTTC. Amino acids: CASGEQETQYF. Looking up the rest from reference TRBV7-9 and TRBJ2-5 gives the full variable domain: DTGVSQNPRHKITKRGQNVTFRCDPISEHNRLYWYRQTLGQGPEFLTYFQNEAQLEKSRLLSDRFSAERPKGSFSTLEIQRTEQGDSAMYLCASGEQETQYFGPGTRLLVL.

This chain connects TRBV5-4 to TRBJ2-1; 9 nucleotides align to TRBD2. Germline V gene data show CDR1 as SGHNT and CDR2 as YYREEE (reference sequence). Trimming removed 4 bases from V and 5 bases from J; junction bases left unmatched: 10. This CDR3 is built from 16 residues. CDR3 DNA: TGTGCCAGCAGCCCGGGAGGACTAGCGACCAACAATGAGCAGTTCTTC. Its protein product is CASSPGGLATNNEQFF.

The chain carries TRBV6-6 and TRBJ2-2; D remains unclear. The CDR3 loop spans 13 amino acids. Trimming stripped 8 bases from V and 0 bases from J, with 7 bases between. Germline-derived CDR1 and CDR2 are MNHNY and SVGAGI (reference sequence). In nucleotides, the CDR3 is TGTGCCAGCGACGGAGCGAACACCGGGGAGCTGTTTTTT. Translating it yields CASDGANTGELFF.

CDR3 in amino acids: CASSQTGSGYTF. DNA for the CDR3: TGTGCCAGCAGTCAAACGGGGTCTGGCTACACCTTC. This chain links TRBV27 with TRBJ1-2; D remains ambiguous. This CDR3 has 12 residues. V lost 5 bases and J 7 bases, leaving 11 bases between the germline ends. CDR1 and CDR2 (germline): MNHEY, SMNVEV (reference sequence).

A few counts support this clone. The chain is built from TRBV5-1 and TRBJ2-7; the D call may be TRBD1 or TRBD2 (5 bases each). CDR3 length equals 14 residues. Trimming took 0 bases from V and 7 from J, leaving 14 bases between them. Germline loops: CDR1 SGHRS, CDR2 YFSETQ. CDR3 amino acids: CASSLGDPSVEQYF. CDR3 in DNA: TGCGCCAGCAGCTTGGGGGACCCCTCTGTGGAGCAGTACTTC. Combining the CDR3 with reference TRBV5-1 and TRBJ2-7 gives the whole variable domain KAGVTQTPRYLIKTRGQQVTLSCSPISGHRSVSWYQQTPGQGLQFLFEYFSETQRNKGNFPGRFSGRQFSNSRSEMNVSTLELGDSALYLCASSLGDPSVEQYFGPGTRLTVT.

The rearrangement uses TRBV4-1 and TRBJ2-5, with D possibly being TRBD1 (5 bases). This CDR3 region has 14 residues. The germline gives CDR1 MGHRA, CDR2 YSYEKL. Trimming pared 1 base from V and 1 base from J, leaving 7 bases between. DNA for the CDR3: TGCGCCAGCAGCCAAGCTCAGGGCCAAGAGACCCAGTACTTC. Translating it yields CASSQAQGQETQYF.

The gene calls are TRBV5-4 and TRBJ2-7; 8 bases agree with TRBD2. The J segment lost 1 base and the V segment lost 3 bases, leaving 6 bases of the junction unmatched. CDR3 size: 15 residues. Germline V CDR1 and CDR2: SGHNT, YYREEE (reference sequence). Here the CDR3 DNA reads TGTGCCAGCAGCTATAAACAGCGGGAGTCCTACGAGCAGTACTTC. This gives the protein CASSYKQRESYEQYF.

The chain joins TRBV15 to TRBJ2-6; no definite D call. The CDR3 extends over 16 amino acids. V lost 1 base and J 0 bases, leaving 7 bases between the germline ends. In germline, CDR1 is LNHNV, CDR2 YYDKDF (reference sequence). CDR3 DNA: TGTGCCACCAGCAGAGTGGGTAGCTCTGGGGCCAACGTCCTGACTTTC. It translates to CATSRVGSSGANVLTF.

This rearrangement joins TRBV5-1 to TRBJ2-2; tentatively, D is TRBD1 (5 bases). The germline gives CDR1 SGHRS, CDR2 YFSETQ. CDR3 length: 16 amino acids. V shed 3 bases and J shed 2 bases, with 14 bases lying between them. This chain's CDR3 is CASSSGHPGNTGELFF. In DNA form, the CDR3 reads TGCGCCAGCAGCTCCGGACATCCGGGTAACACCGGGGAGCTGTTTTTT. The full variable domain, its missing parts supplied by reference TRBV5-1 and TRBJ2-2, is KAGVTQTPRYLIKTRGQQVTLSCSPISGHRSVSWYQQTPGQGLQFLFEYFSETQRNKGNFPGRFSGRQFSNSRSEMNVSTLELGDSALYLCASSSGHPGNTGELFFGEGSRLTVL.

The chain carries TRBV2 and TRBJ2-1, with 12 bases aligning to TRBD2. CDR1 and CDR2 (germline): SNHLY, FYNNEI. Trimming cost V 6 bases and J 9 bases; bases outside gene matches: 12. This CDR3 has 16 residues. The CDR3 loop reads CASSASGTSGRLEQFF. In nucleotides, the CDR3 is TGTGCCAGCAGCGCCTCCGGGACTAGCGGGCGACTTGAGCAGTTCTTC.

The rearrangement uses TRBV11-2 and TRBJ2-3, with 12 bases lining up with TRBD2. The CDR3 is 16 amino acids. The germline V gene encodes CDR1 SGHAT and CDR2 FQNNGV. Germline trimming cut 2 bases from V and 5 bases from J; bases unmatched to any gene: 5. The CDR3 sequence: CASSLSGLAGIDTQYF. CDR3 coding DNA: TGTGCCAGCAGCTTAAGTGGACTAGCGGGAATAGATACGCAGTATTTT.

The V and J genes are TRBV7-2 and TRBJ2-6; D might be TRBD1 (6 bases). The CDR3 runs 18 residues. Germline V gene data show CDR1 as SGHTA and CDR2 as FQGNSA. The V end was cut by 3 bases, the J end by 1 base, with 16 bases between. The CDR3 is CASSFSVGGGSGANVLTF. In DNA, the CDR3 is TGTGCCAGCAGCTTTAGTGTTGGGGGCGGGTCTGGGGCCAACGTCCTGACTTTC.

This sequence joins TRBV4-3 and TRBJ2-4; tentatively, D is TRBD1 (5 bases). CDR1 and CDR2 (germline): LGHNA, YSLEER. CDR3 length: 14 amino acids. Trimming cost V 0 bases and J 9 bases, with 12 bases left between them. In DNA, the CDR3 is TGCGCCAGCAGCCAAGAGGGTAGCACAGGCATTCAGTACTTC. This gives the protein CASSQEGSTGIQYF.

DNA for the CDR3: TGTGCCATCAGCCCGGGACAGGGATACTCTGGGGCCAACGTCCTGACTTTC. Translated: CAISPGQGYSGANVLTF. The V and J genes are TRBV10-3 and TRBJ2-6, with TRBD1 matching 9 bases. CDR3 size: 17 residues. Per germline, CDR1 ENHRY and CDR2 SYGVKD. V trimming: 6 bases; J trimming: 0 bases; junction bases outside the gene matches: 6.

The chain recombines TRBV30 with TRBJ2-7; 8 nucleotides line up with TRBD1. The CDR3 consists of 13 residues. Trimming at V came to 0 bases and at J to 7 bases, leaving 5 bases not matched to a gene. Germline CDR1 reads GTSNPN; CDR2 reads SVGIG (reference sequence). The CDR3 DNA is TGTGCCTGGAGTGTGGACAGGGCTGGGGAGCAGTACTTC. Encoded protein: CAWSVDRAGEQYF. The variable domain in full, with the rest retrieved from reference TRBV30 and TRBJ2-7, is SQTIHQWPATLVQPVGSPLSLECTVEGTSNPNLYWYRQAAGRGLQLLFYSVGIGQISSEVPQNLSASRPQDRQFILSSKKLLLSDSGFYLCAWSVDRAGEQYFGPGTRLTVT.

The CDR3 loop is CASRAGGTKNEQFF. In DNA form, the CDR3 reads TGTGCCAGCAGGGCGGGTGGAACCAAAAATGAGCAGTTCTTC. The rearrangement links TRBV6-6 to TRBJ2-1, with D possibly matching TRBD2 (5 bases). The V gene's germline CDR1 is MNHNY and CDR2 SVGAGI (reference sequence). CDR3 length: 14 amino acids. V was shortened by 6 bases and J by 7 bases, with 16 bases between the two germline ends.

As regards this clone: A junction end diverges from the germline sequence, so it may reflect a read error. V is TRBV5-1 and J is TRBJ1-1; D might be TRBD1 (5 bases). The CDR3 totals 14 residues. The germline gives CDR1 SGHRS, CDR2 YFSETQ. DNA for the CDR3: TGCGCCAGCAGCCAGGACGGAACCGGGACCGAGGCGGTCTTT. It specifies CASSQDGTGTEAVF.

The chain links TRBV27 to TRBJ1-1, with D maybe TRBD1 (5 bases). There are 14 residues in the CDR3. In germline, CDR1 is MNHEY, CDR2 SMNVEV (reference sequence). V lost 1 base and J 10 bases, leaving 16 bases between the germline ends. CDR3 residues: CASSLLGGSSLAFF. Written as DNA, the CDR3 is TGTGCCAGCAGTTTATTGGGGGGGTCCTCTTTAGCTTTCTTT.